The clone carrying this T cell receptor (beta chain) was picked up a small number of times. What it recognizes is unknown. Sample-barcoded 5' priming and a J-beta primer mix drove a second PCR of roughly 7 to 11 cycles. TCRdb processed the 5' RACE reads anew with MiXCR; each CDR3 protein has one entry. Of about a million distinct CDR3 sequences in the sample, about 44% were seen once. V was clipped by 1 base and J by 0 bases, with 16 bases between them. Germline V gene sequence: CDR1 MNHEY, CDR2 SVGAGI. The CDR3 is 17 residues long. The data were taken from a study of blood T cells in healthy people across ages. General study points: Unsorted PBMCs ruled out conclusive naive versus antigen-experienced comparison. Higher diversity, along with more naive CD4+ cells, distinguished long-lived donors from aged donors.

The individuals who served as donors were healthy Caucasians living in Russia, aged roughly 6 to 90. The authors isolated at least 6 million PBMCs per sample. This sequence originates from a man between 25 and 39 years old in good health. Sequenced input: blood. V usage is TRBV6-5 and J usage is TRBJ2-7; D not certain. CDR3 sequence (DNA): TGTGCCAGCAGTTACTTGGGGTGGCTTACAAGCTCCTACGAGCAGTACTTC. It yields the protein CASSYLGWLTSSYEQYF.